This entry is about one T cell receptor (beta chain). What it recognizes is unknown. V shed 11 bases and J shed 5 bases, with 15 bases lying between them. The CDR3 is 12 residues long. Germline V CDR1 and CDR2: MNHNY, SVGAGI (reference sequence). These data originate in a study of radiotherapy plus CTLA-4 blockade in lung cancer. About the study: Objective responses were seen in around 19% of patients, disease control in more than 30%. General study points: Clones of tumor-derived TCRs expanded in blood after radiotherapy plus ipilimumab.

Participants had chemo-refractory metastatic non-small-cell lung cancer and were treated with focal radiation plus ipilimumab CTLA-4 blockade. Clones were read by immunoSEQ multiplex PCR, and TCRdb kept only the in-frame ones, dropping some. The sample contains 9,500 to 15,000 clones, about 86% of which appear only once. The chain combines TRBV6-6 with TRBJ2-5; tentatively, D is TRBD1 or TRBD2 (5 bases each). The sample was peripheral blood, taken from a patient treated with radiotherapy plus ipilimumab. This TCR derives from a human donor with non-small cell lung cancer that progressed on radiotherapy plus ipilimumab. Here the CDR3 DNA reads TGTGCCGCCCGGGGCCCGGGGGAGACCCAGTACTTC. Protein sequence: CAARGPGETQYF.